The 5 T cell receptor beta chains below were found in one sample sequenced in a study of blood T cell repertoires in COVID-19. The method was immunoSEQ multiplex PCR; TCRdb's version includes in-frame clones alone and lacks a portion of them. The table shows more than 300,000 clones, with more than 75% occurring only once. Sequencing was carried out using peripheral blood. All receptors derive from a woman aged 25 to 39 with COVID-19, enrolled during active disease.

The rearrangement uses TRBV7-9 and TRBJ1-1; no clear D gene. Deletions cut 5 bases from V and 2 bases from J, with 15 bases between. Per germline, CDR1 SEHNR and CDR2 FQNEAQ (reference sequence). The length of the CDR3 is 15 residues. This CDR3 reads CASSVLLDDNTEAFF. Written as DNA, the CDR3 is TGTGCCAGCAGCGTCCTTTTAGATGATAACACTGAAGCTTTCTTT. Together with reference TRBV7-9 and TRBJ1-1, the CDR3 gives the full variable domain: DTGVSQNPRHKITKRGQNVTFRCDPISEHNRLYWYRQTLGQGPEFLTYFQNEAQLEKSRLLSDRFSAERPKGSFSTLEIQRTEQGDSAMYLCASSVLLDDNTEAFFGQGTRLTVV.

The V and J genes are TRBV30 and TRBJ2-1; D possibly corresponds to TRBD2 (6 bases). The CDR3 sequence is 11 residues long. Germline V gene lookup returns CDR1 GTSNPN and CDR2 SVGIG (reference sequence). The V gene lost 7 bases and the J gene lost 9 bases, with 13 bases spanning the gap. The DNA for the CDR3 is TGTGCCTCCGCGGAGGGCCTTGAGCAGTTCTTC. It specifies CASAEGLEQFF.

This clone was seen only once. The chain recombines TRBV4-2 with TRBJ2-7; tentatively, D is TRBD2 (5 bases). V was cut by 8 bases and J by 2 bases, with 16 bases left in between. Germline assignment: CDR1 LGHNA and CDR2 YNFKEQ. The CDR3 extends over 14 amino acids. The CDR3 spells CASGSGDYTYEQYF. DNA of the CDR3: TGTGCCAGCGGCTCCGGCGACTACACCTACGAGCAGTACTTC.

The V call is TRBV10-1, the J call TRBJ1-1; D call uncertain. The CDR3 has 16 residues. Deletions cut 7 bases from V and 0 bases from J, with 18 bases between. Germline lookup yields CDR1 WNHNN and CDR2 SYGVQD (reference sequence). DNA for the CDR3: TGCGCCAGCACGGGGAGCGGGTGGAGTATGAACACTGAAGCTTTCTTT. Translated, it gives CASTGSGWSMNTEAFF.

The chain joins TRBV2 to TRBJ1-3; D may be TRBD1 (6 bases). The CDR3 contains 16 residues. V lost 4 bases to trimming and J lost 0 bases, with 13 bases between them. Looked up from germline, CDR1 is SNHLY and CDR2 is FYNNEI. The CDR3 DNA sequence: TGTGCCAGCAGTGGGACGACAGGCCCCTCTGGAAACACCATATATTTT. Protein sequence: CASSGTTGPSGNTIYF.